The 4 T cell receptor beta chains listed next were all sequenced from one sample in a study of cytomegalovirus exposure and HLA in healthy donors. PCR amplification relied on 60 Vbeta primers (plus 13 Jbeta primers). Produced via immunoSEQ multiplex PCR; TCRdb's table is partial and in-frame only. This sample has about 65,000 clones, with 62% found just once. The sample taken for sequencing was PBMCs. These receptors were taken from a man aged 30 to 45 in good health and CMV-seronegative.

The V and J genes are TRBV4-2 and TRBJ1-4; TRBD1 agrees at 7 bases. Trimming cost V 4 bases and J 8 bases; bases outside gene matches: 10. The CDR3 spans 15 residues. Germline CDR1 LGHNA, CDR2 YNFKEQ. The DNA for the CDR3 is TGTGCCAGCAGCCCCCGGACAGGAGACTTCGAAAAACTGTTTTTT. Translating gives CASSPRTGDFEKLFF.

This clone came up a few times. The same CDR3 is also encoded by other DNA sequences in this sample. The genes are TRBV5-1 and TRBJ2-3; D call uncertain. This CDR3 is built from 12 residues. V was clipped by 7 bases and J by 0 bases, with 6 bases between them. In germline, CDR1 is SGHRS, CDR2 YFSETQ. CDR3 loop: CASSPSTDTQYF. The CDR3 bases are TGCGCCAGCTCCCCAAGCACAGATACGCAGTATTTT.

The rearrangement uses TRBV6-1 and TRBJ1-1, with D uncertain. The CDR3 has 13 residues. V shed 6 bases and J shed 3 bases, with 11 bases lying between them. Germline V gene lookup returns CDR1 MNHNS and CDR2 SASEGT. The CDR3 nucleotides read TGTGCCAGCAGCTTGCTAATTCACACTGAAGCTTTCTTT. Amino acid sequence: CASSLLIHTEAFF.

The chain combines TRBV29-1 with TRBJ2-5; possibly TRBD1 for D (6 bases). CDR3 length equals 13 residues. The germline V gene has CDR1 SQVTM and CDR2 ANQGSEA. V lost 4 bases and J lost 0, with 9 bases in between. For the CDR3, the DNA is TGCAGCGTTGTGGACAGCCACCAAGAGACCCAGTACTTC. Translated: CSVVDSHQETQYF.